A selection of T cell receptor beta chains follows, all from one sample in a study of pediatric ulcerative colitis. The method was immunoSEQ multiplex PCR; TCRdb's version includes in-frame clones alone and lacks a portion of them. The repertoire includes around 22,000 clones, roughly two thirds of them detected once, and around 15% sits in the top ten. Source material: gut tissue. These receptors originate from a boy aged 5-17 years with severe ulcerative colitis. CDR3s include the opening cysteine and the closing phenylalanine or tryptophan. D genes are given only for firm matches. A clone size is listed for some rows: how often the clone was seen (once, few, many), or a class if it is expanded.

v_gene	abundance	d_gene	j_gene	CDR3nt	CDR3aa
TRBV7-2	.	.	TRBJ1-2	TGTGCCAGCAGTTACACCGGGACCCTCTATGGCTACACCTTC	CASSYTGTLYGYTF
TRBV7-9	.	.	TRBJ2-5	TGTGCCAGCAGCCCCTTGGAGACCCAGTACTTC	CASSPLETQYF
TRBV6-5	few	.	TRBJ1-6	TGTGCCATCTCTCAGGGGAATAATTCACCCCTCCACTTT	CAISQGNNSPLHF
TRBV10-3	.	.	TRBJ1-1	TGTGCCATCAGTGACTCGGGACACATGAACACTGAAGCTTTCTTT	CAISDSGHMNTEAFF
TRBV29-1	.	.	TRBJ1-2	TGCAGCGTTGACGGTGCTAACTATGGCTACACCTTC	CSVDGANYGYTF
TRBV12-2	few	.	TRBJ1-2	TGTGCAAGTCGCTTGTCTCACGGGGGAGGCTACACCTTC	CASRLSHGGGYTF
TRBV7-9	.	.	TRBJ1-2	TGTGCCAGCAGCCCCCTTTTTTCTAGGATCGGGGGCAACTATGGCTACACCTTC	CASSPLFSRIGGNYGYTF
TRBV18	.	.	TRBJ2-6	TGTGCCAGCTCACCCATCACAGGGACTATCTCTGGGGCCAACGTCCTGACTTTC	CASSPITGTISGANVLTF
TRBV5-6	.	.	TRBJ2-5	TGTGCCAGCAGTCCCGAGAGGCTTCGGGGAGGGACCCAGTACTTC	CASSPERLRGGTQYF
TRBV7-3	.	TRBD1	TRBJ1-1	TGTGCCAGCAGCGGGGACAGGGGTACTGAAGCTTTCTTT	CASSGDRGTEAFF
TRBV30	.	TRBD1	TRBJ1-2	TGTGCCTGGGCGAGACCTGGGGACAGGACCCTCTATGGCTACACCTTC	CAWARPGDRTLYGYTF
TRBV7-9	few	TRBD1	TRBJ1-2	TGTGCCGAAGGCGAGACAGGGGGAGACTATGGCTACACCTTC	CAEGETGGDYGYTF
TRBV19	.	.	TRBJ1-2	TGTGCCAGTAGTAAGCGGGGAGAATATTATGGCTACACCTTC	CASSKRGEYYGYTF
TRBV12-5	.	.	TRBJ1-1	TGTGCTAGTGGTTCGACAGTGAACACTGAAGCTTTCTTT	CASGSTVNTEAFF
TRBV7-9	.	.	TRBJ1-2	TGTGCCAGCAGCCTACCCCAACAGCCACCTAACTATGGCTACACCTTC	CASSLPQQPPNYGYTF
TRBV4-3	few	TRBD2	TRBJ2-3	TGCGCCAGCAGCTCTCGGGGGGGCGATACGCAGTATTTT	CASSSRGGDTQYF
TRBV27	.	.	TRBJ2-7	TGTGCCAGCAGTCTCCGCTTCGGTGCTGGGAAGCAGTACTTC	CASSLRFGAGKQYF
TRBV10-3	.	TRBD1	TRBJ1-2	TGTGCCATCCAAGAGACAGGGGTATCTGGCTACACCTTC	CAIQETGVSGYTF
TRBV25-1	.	.	TRBJ1-2	TGTGCCAGCAGTGAATGGGGGCTTGACTACGGCTACACCTTC	CASSEWGLDYGYTF
TRBV27	.	TRBD1	TRBJ1-1	TGTGCCAGCAGTTCGCTTGGGACAGGGGGCACTGAAGCTTTCTTT	CASSSLGTGGTEAFF
TRBV18	few	TRBD2	TRBJ2-1	TGTGCCAGCTCACCCACCTTAATAGCGGGGAGCTCCTACAATGAGCAGTTCTTC	CASSPTLIAGSSYNEQFF
TRBV5-6	.	TRBD1	TRBJ2-1	TGTGCCAGCAGCTTGACAGGGGAGTACAATGAGCAGTTCTTC	CASSLTGEYNEQFF
TRBV7-9	.	.	TRBJ1-1	TGTGCCAGCAGCCCCCACGACAGAATTAAAGCTTTCTTT	CASSPHDRIKAFF
TRBV19	.	.	TRBJ2-1	TGTGCCAGTAGTGGTAATAGCGGCGGAAACAATGAGCAGTTCTTC	CASSGNSGGNNEQFF
TRBV6-6	.	.	TRBJ2-2	TGTGCCAGCAGTATGCTGGGGGAGCTGTTTTTT	CASSMLGELFF
TRBV27	.	TRBD2	TRBJ2-3	TGTGCCAGCAGTTTAAGCAGCGGGGGGGCAGATACGCAGTATTTT	CASSLSSGGADTQYF
TRBV7-7	.	TRBD1	TRBJ2-1	TGTGCTAGCAGCGTCGGACAGGGGGGGAAGCAGTTCTTC	CASSVGQGGKQFF
TRBV6-5	.	.	TRBJ2-3	TGTGCCAGCATGGGACACCCCACAGATACGCAGTATTTT	CASMGHPTDTQYF
TRBV18	.	.	TRBJ2-7	TGTGCCAGCTCACAAACGGGGACCTACGAGCAGTACTTC	CASSQTGTYEQYF
TRBV19	.	.	TRBJ2-5	TGTGCCAGTAGTCTCTCCCTAGATAGTGAGACCCAGTACTTC	CASSLSLDSETQYF
TRBV25-1	.	.	TRBJ1-1	TGTGCCAGCAGTGAATTTCGATTGGGGGCTGAAGCTTTCTTT	CASSEFRLGAEAFF
TRBV6-1	.	TRBD2	TRBJ2-1	TGTGCCAGCAGTCTTGGGGGCGGGGGGGCCCGGCAGTTCTTC	CASSLGGGGARQFF
TRBV9	few	.	TRBJ1-1	TGTGCCAGCAGCCCGAGAGGTGGGTCCGCTGAAGCTTTCTTT	CASSPRGGSAEAFF
TRBV25-1	.	TRBD1	TRBJ1-2	TGTGCCAGCAGTGAACCCGGGACAGGGGTGAGTGGCTACACCTTC	CASSEPGTGVSGYTF
TRBV30	.	.	TRBJ1-6	TGTGCCTGGAGTGAACAGATTCTCTATAATTCACCCCTCCACTTT	CAWSEQILYNSPLHF
TRBV6-1	.	.	TRBJ2-5	TGTGCCAGCAGTGAAGGGGGGGGGCGGACCCAGTACTTC	CASSEGGGRTQYF
TRBV10-3	.	TRBD2	TRBJ2-2	TGTGCCATCAGTGAGAACGGACTAGACAACACCGGGGAGCTGTTTTTT	CAISENGLDNTGELFF
TRBV5-1	.	.	TRBJ1-1	TGCGCCAGCAGCTTCGGCACTGAAGCTTTCTTT	CASSFGTEAFF
TRBV6-5	.	.	TRBJ2-4	TGTGCCAGCAGTTACTCGTTGGGGGTTCAGAACATTCAGTACTTC	CASSYSLGVQNIQYF
TRBV5-1	.	TRBD1	TRBJ1-4	TGCGCCAGCAGAGTGGGACAGGAATTTGCGGGAAAACTGTTTTTT	CASRVGQEFAGKLFF
TRBV30	.	TRBD1	TRBJ1-2	TGTGCCTGGAGTTTACAGGGGGCGCGCTATGGCTACACCTTC	CAWSLQGARYGYTF
TRBV6-5	.	.	TRBJ1-2	TGTGCCAGCAGATCCACGACAGGCAACCTTTATGGCTACACCTTC	CASRSTTGNLYGYTF
TRBV11-1	.	.	TRBJ1-2	.	CASSPETGFVAATPSGTF
TRBV5-6	.	TRBD2	TRBJ2-7	TGTGCCAGCAGGCTGTCGGGGGGGCGAGGCTACGAGCAGTACTTC	CASRLSGGRGYEQYF
TRBV5-1	.	.	TRBJ2-1	TGCGCCAGCAGCTTTGACAGTTACAATGAGCAGTTCTTC	CASSFDSYNEQFF
TRBV10-3	.	.	TRBJ2-2	TGTGCCATCAGTGCAGGGGCGCATACGTCCGGGGAGCTGTTTTTT	CAISAGAHTSGELFF
TRBV6-1	.	.	TRBJ1-3	TGTGCCAGCAGCCGCAGTAACTCTGGAAACACCATATATTTT	CASSRSNSGNTIYF
TRBV19	few	.	TRBJ2-4	TGTGCCAGTAGTATAGGTGGAGGGCTGAGAAACATTCAGTACTTC	CASSIGGGLRNIQYF
TRBV19	few	.	TRBJ1-5	TGTGCCAGTAGTCCCTCGGTTGGTCAGCCCCAGCATTTT	CASSPSVGQPQHF
TRBV10-2	.	.	TRBJ1-5	TGCGCCAGCAGTGGCTTAGGGGGGAATCAGCCCCAGCATTTT	CASSGLGGNQPQHF
TRBV19	.	.	TRBJ2-1	TGTGCCAGTAATGAGGGGAATGAGCAGTTCTTC	CASNEGNEQFF
TRBV9	.	.	TRBJ2-1	TGTGCCAGCAGCCTCCTCCCCTCGAATGAGCAGTTCTTC	CASSLLPSNEQFF
TRBV4-1	.	.	TRBJ1-6	TGCGCCAGCAGCCTAGTGGTTGCTGGCTATAATTCACCCCTCCACTTT	CASSLVVAGYNSPLHF